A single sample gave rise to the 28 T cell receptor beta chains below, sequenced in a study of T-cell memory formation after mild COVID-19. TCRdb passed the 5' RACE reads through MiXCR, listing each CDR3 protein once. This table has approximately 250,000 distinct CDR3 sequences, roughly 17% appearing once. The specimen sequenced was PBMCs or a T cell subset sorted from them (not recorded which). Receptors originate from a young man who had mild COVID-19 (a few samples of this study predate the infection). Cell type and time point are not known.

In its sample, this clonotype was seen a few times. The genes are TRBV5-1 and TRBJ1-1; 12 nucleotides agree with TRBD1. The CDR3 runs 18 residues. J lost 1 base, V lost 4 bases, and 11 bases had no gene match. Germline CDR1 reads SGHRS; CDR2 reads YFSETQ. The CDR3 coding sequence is TGCGCCAGCAGCATACCTTCAGGGACAGGGGGCTGGAACACTGAAGCTTTCTTT. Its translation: CASSIPSGTGGWNTEAFF.

The CDR3 DNA follows: TGTGCCAGCAGTTCCCCGGGAGGGACAGGCTATGGCTACACCTTC. Its translation: CASSSPGGTGYGYTF. The chain employs TRBV6-6 and TRBJ1-2, with 8 bases lining up with TRBD1. Germline V gene sequence: CDR1 MNHNY, CDR2 SVGAGI (reference sequence). The CDR3 runs 15 residues. The J segment lost 4 bases and the V segment lost 4 bases, leaving 8 bases of the junction unmatched.

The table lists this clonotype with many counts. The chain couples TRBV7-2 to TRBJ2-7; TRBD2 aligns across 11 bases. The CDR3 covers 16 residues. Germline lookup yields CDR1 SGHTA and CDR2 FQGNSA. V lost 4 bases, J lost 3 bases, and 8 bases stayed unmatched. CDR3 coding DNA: TGTGCCAGCAGCTGCCCGACTAGCGGGGAGAACTACGAGCAGTACGTC. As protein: CASSCPTSGENYEQYV.

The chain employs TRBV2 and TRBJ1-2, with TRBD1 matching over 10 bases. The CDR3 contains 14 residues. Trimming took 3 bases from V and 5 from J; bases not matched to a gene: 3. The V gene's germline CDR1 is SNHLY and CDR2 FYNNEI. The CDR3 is CASSDGGQGYGYTF. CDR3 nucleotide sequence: TGTGCCAGCAGTGATGGGGGACAGGGGTATGGCTACACCTTC.

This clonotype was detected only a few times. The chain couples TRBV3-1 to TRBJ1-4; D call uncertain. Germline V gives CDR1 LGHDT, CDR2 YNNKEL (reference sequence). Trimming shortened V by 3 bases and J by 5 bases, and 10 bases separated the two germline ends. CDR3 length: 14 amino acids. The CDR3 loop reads CASSQNPRNEKLFF. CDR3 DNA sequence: TGTGCCAGCAGCCAGAACCCAAGAAATGAAAAACTGTTTTTT. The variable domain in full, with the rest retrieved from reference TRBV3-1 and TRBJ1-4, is DTAVSQTPKYLVTQMGNDKSIKCEQNLGHDTMYWYKQDSKKFLKIMFSYNNKELIINETVPNRFSPKSPDKAHLNLHINSLELGDSAVYFCASSQNPRNEKLFFGSGTQLSVL.

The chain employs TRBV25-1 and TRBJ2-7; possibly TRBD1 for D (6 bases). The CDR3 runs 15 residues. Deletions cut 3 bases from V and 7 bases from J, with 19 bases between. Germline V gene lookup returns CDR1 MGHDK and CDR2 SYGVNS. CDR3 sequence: CASSDATGIIREQYF. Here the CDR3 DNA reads TGTGCCAGCAGTGACGCAACAGGGATCATCCGGGAGCAGTACTTC.

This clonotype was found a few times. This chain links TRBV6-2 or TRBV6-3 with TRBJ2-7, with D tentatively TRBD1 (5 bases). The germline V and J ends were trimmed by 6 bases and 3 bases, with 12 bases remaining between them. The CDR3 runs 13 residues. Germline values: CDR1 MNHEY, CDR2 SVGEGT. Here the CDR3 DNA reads TGTGCCAGCAGCTTACAGGTCTACTACGAGCAGTACTTC. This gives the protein CASSLQVYYEQYF.

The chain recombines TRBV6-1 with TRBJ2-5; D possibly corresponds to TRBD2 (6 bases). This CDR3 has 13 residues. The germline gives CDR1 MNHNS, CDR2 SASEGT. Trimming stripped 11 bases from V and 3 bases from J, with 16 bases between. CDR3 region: CACNPLAEETQYF. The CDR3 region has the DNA TGTGCCTGTAACCCCTTAGCGGAAGAGACCCAGTACTTC.

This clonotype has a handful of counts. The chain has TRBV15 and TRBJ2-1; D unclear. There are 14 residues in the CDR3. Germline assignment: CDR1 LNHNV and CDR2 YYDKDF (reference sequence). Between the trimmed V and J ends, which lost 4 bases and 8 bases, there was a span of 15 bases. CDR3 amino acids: CATSKTASLHEQFF. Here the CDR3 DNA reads TGTGCCACCAGCAAGACGGCTTCCCTGCATGAGCAGTTCTTC.

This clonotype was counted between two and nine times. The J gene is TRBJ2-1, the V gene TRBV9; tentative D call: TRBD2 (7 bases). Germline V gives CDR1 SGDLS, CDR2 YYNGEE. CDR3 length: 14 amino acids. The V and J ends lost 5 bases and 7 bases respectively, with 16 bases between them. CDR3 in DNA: TGTGCCAGCAGGCCGGGCGGGGGCCGGAATGAGCAGTTCTTC. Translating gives CASRPGGGRNEQFF.

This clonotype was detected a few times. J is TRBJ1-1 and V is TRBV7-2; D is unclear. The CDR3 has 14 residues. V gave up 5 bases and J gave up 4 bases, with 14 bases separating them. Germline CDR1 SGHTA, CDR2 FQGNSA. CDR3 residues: CASSPMAGGTEAFF. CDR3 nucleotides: TGTGCCAGCAGCCCAATGGCAGGTGGCACTGAAGCTTTCTTT.

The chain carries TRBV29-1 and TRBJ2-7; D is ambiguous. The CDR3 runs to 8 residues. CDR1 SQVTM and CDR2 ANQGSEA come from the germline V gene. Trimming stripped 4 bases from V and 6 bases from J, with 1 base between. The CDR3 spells CSVGEQYF. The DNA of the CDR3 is TGCAGCGTTGGCGAGCAGTACTTC.

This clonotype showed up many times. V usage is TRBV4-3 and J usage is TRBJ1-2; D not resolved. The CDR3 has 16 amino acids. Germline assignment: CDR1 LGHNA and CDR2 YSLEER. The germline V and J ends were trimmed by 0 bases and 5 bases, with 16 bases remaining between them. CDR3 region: CASSQDTPERLYGYTF. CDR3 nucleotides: TGCGCCAGCAGCCAAGATACGCCAGAAAGATTATATGGCTACACCTTC.

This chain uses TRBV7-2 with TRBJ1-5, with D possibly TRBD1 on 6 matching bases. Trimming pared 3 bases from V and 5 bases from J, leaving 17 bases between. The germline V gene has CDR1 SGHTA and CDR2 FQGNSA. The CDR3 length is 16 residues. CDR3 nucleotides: TGTGCCAGCAGCTTGTCAGGGGCGCGCAGGGATCAGCCCCAGCATTTT. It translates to CASSLSGARRDQPQHF.

CDR3 coding DNA: TGTGCCAGCAGTCTACGGGGCGCCGATGGCTACACCTTC. Protein: CASSLRGADGYTF. The chain recombines TRBV14 with TRBJ1-2; D may be TRBD1 (5 bases). V lost 6 bases, J lost 6 bases, and 14 bases lay in between. CDR1 is SGHDN, CDR2 FVKESK, per germline. The CDR3 is made up of 13 amino acids.

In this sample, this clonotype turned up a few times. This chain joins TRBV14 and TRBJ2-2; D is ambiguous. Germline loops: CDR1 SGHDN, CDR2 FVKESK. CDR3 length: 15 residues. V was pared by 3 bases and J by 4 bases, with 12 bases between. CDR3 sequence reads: CASSHRTLTTGELFF. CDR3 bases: TGTGCCAGCAGCCACCGAACCTTGACCACCGGGGAGCTGTTTTTT.

The CDR3 DNA sequence: TGTGCCAGCAGCCCCCTCGGCGGGAACACTGAAGCTTTCTTT. As protein: CASSPLGGNTEAFF. The V gene is TRBV5-6, the J gene TRBJ1-1; D is uncertain. From germline, CDR1 is SGHDT and CDR2 YYEEEE. Trimming pared 4 bases from V and 1 base from J, leaving 11 bases between. The CDR3 is 14 amino acids.

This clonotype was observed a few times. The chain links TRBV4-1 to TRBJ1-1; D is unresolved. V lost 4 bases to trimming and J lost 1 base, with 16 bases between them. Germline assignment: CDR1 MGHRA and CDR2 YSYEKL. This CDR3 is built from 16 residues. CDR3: CASSPRVSYPNTEAFF. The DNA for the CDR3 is TGCGCCAGCAGCCCCCGGGTTTCTTACCCGAACACTGAAGCTTTCTTT.

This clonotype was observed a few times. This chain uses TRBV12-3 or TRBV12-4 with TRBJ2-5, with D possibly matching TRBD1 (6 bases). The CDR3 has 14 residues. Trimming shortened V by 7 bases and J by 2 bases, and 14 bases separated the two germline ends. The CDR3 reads CASNREGEQETQYF. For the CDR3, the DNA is TGTGCCAGCAACCGCGAGGGGGAACAAGAGACCCAGTACTTC.

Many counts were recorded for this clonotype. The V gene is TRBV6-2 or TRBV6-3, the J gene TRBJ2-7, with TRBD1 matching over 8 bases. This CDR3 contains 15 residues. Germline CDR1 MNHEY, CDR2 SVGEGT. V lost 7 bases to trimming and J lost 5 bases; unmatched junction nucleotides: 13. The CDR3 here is CASTRTGPPSDEQYF. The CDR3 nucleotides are TGTGCCAGCACCCGGACAGGGCCCCCTTCTGACGAGCAGTACTTC.

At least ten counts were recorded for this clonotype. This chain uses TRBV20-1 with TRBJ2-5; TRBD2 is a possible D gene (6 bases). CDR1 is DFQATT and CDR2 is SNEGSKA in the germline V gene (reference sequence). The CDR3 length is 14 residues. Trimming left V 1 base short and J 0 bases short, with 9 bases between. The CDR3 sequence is CSARGGLDQETQYF. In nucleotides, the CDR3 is TGCAGTGCTAGAGGGGGACTCGACCAAGAGACCCAGTACTTC.

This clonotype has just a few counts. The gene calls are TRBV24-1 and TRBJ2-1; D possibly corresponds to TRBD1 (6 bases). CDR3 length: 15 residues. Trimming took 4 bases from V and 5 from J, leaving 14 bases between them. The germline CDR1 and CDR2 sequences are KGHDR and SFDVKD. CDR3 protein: CATSDPDRLDNEQFF. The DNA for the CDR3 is TGTGCCACCAGTGACCCCGACAGGTTAGACAATGAGCAGTTCTTC.

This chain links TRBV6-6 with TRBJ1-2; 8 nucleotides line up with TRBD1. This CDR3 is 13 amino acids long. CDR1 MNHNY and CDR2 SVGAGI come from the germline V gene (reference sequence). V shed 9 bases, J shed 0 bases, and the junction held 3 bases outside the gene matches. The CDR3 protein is CASTGGANYGYTF. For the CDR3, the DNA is TGTGCCAGTACAGGGGGGGCTAACTATGGCTACACCTTC.

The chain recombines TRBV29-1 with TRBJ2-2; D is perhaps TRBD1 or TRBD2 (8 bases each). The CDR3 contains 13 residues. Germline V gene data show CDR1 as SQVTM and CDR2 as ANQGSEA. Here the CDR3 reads CGGGTGNTGELFF. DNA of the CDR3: TGCGGCGGGGGGACAGGGAACACCGGGGAGCTGTTTTTT.

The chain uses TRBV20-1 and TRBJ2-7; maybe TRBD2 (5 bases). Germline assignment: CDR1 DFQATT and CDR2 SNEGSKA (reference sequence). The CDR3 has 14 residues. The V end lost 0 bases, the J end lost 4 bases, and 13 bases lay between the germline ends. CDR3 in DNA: TGCAGTGCTAGAGAATCGAGCGGTACTTACGAGCAGTACTTC. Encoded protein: CSARESSGTYEQYF.

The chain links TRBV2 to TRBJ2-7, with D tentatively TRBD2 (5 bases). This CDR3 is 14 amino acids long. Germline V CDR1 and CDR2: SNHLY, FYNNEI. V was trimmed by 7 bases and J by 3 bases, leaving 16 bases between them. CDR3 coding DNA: TGTGCCAGCAAAGACTCGGGGAGAGTCTACGAGCAGTACTTC. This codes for CASKDSGRVYEQYF.

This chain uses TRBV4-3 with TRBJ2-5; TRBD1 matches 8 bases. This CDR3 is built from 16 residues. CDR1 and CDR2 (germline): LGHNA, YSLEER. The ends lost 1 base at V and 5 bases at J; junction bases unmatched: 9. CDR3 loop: CASSQGPGGAGETQYF. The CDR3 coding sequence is TGCGCCAGCAGCCAAGGCCCAGGGGGCGCGGGGGAGACCCAGTACTTC.

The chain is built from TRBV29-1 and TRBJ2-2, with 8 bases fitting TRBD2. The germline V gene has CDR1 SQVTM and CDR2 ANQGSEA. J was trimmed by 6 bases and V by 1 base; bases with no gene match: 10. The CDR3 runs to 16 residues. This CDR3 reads CSVEGWRGARAGELFF. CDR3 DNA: TGCAGCGTTGAAGGCTGGCGGGGGGCAAGGGCCGGGGAGCTGTTTTTT.